One and the same sample provided the 24 T cell receptor beta chains below, sequenced in a study of shared clonotypes between healthy human individuals. Positively selected for CCR7, the CD45RO-negative cells used as naive CD8 cells excluded terminally differentiated effector memory CD45RA+ cells. Measured with immunoSEQ multiplex PCR; TCRdb has only the in-frame clones, and not every one. The top ten hold under 0.3% of the sample, which has under 1 million clones, roughly 96% seen once. The sequenced sample consisted of naive CD8+ T cells sorted from blood. The receptors shown here come from a man aged 25-45 years in good health.

Here the CDR3 DNA reads TGCGCCAGCAGCCAAGTTTTTGAGCGGGAGATTGATGAGCAGTTCTTC. It translates to CASSQVFEREIDEQFF. V gene TRBV4-1 combines with J gene TRBJ2-1; 8 bases are a match to TRBD2. Germline V gene data show CDR1 as MGHRA and CDR2 as YSYEKL. The CDR3 covers 16 residues. The J segment lost 8 bases and the V segment lost 1 base, leaving 10 bases of the junction unmatched.

The chain couples TRBV29-1 to TRBJ2-1; D may match TRBD1 or TRBD2 (5 bases each). V was pared by 4 bases and J by 0 bases, with 16 bases between. CDR1 SQVTM and CDR2 ANQGSEA come from the germline V gene. This CDR3 spans 16 amino acids. DNA of the CDR3: TGCAGCGTTGTCGGGACGAGGACGAGCTCCTACAATGAGCAGTTCTTC. As protein: CSVVGTRTSSYNEQFF.

The chain recombines TRBV27 with TRBJ1-5; 7 positions match TRBD1. Trimming took 5 bases from V and 3 from J; bases not matched to a gene: 4. This CDR3 has 14 residues. The germline gives CDR1 MNHEY, CDR2 SMNVEV (reference sequence). The CDR3 here is CASSRQGTNQPQHF. The CDR3, as DNA: TGTGCCAGCAGTCGACAGGGAACCAATCAGCCCCAGCATTTT.

The DNA of the CDR3 is TGTGCCAGCAGTAGTCCGAGCGGGAGGGGTAGGGAGACCCAGTACTTC. It translates to CASSSPSGRGRETQYF. V is TRBV28 and J is TRBJ2-5, with 10 bases matching TRBD2. Trimming at V came to 5 bases and at J to 5 bases, leaving 11 bases not matched to a gene. The CDR3 runs to 16 residues. CDR1 is MDHEN, CDR2 SYDVKM, per germline.

In the case of this clone: The sample contains more than one DNA sequence encoding this CDR3. The chain links TRBV7-9 to TRBJ2-5; D is possibly TRBD1 (6 bases). The ends were cut back, 5 bases at V and 5 bases at J, with 9 bases in the middle. Germline values: CDR1 SEHNR, CDR2 FQNEAQ (reference sequence). The CDR3 runs to 12 residues. CDR3 in DNA: TGTGCCAGCAGCCCTCAGGGGGAGACCCAGTACTTC. Protein sequence: CASSPQGETQYF.

The CDR3 DNA sequence: TGTGCCAGCAGCAATCCCCAGGGGGCGCATTTCGACGATGGCTACACCTTC. Amino acid sequence: CASSNPQGAHFDDGYTF. The V call is TRBV5-4, the J call TRBJ1-2; 8 bases fit TRBD1. The V gene end was trimmed by 4 bases and the J gene end by 6 bases; junction bases not matched to a gene: 17. This CDR3 comprises 17 residues. The germline gives CDR1 SGHNT, CDR2 YYREEE (reference sequence).

This chain uses TRBV29-1 with TRBJ1-1; D possibly corresponds to TRBD1 (5 bases). This CDR3 region has 14 residues. Looked up from germline, CDR1 is SQVTM and CDR2 is ANQGSEA. Deletions cut 8 bases from V and 5 bases from J, with 21 bases between. CDR3 nucleotides: TGCAGCATCCCCGGGGAGGGGTGGGGAACTGAAGCTTTCTTT. Protein: CSIPGEGWGTEAFF.

The chain has TRBV9 and TRBJ1-1, with D possibly TRBD1 on 5 matching bases. Between the trimmed V and J ends, which lost 0 bases and 6 bases, there was a span of 9 bases. From germline, CDR1 is SGDLS and CDR2 YYNGEE. The CDR3 contains 13 residues. CDR3 region: CASSVVPGAEAFF. For the CDR3, the DNA is TGTGCCAGCAGCGTAGTCCCGGGGGCTGAAGCTTTCTTT.

The chain joins TRBV11-2 to TRBJ2-3; D remains ambiguous. V was pared by 3 bases and J by 0 bases, with 4 bases between. CDR1 and CDR2 from the germline V gene are SGHAT and FQNNGV. This CDR3 contains 13 residues. DNA for the CDR3: TGTGCCAGCAGCTTGGGAAGCACAGATACGCAGTATTTT. Its translation: CASSLGSTDTQYF.

This chain joins TRBV10-2 and TRBJ2-1, with 8 bases matching TRBD2. This CDR3 comprises 15 residues. V lost 5 bases, J lost 4 bases, and 7 bases stayed unmatched. Germline V gene data show CDR1 as WSHSY and CDR2 as SAAADI. CDR3 bases: TGCGCCAGCAGTCCATTAGCGGGAATGTACAATGAGCAGTTCTTC. Its protein is CASSPLAGMYNEQFF.

The rearrangement uses TRBV19 and TRBJ1-5, with TRBD1 matching over 8 bases. CDR1 is LNHDA and CDR2 is SQIVND in the germline V gene (reference sequence). The CDR3 is made up of 14 amino acids. The V segment lost 5 bases and the J segment 2 bases; nucleotides outside the gene matches: 2. This chain's CDR3 is CASSSTGGNQPQHF. The CDR3, as DNA: TGTGCCAGTAGTTCGACAGGGGGCAATCAGCCCCAGCATTTT. Together with reference TRBV19 and TRBJ1-5, the CDR3 gives the full variable domain: DGGITQSPKYLFRKEGQNVTLSCEQNLNHDAMYWYRQDPGQGLRLIYYSQIVNDFQKGDIAEGYSVSREKKESFPLTVTSAQKNPTAFYLCASSSTGGNQPQHFGDGTRLSIL.

The sample holds a few counts of this clone. The same CDR3 also results from other DNA sequences found in this sample. The rearrangement joins TRBV27 to TRBJ2-1; 11 bases line up with TRBD2. Germline V gene sequence: CDR1 MNHEY, CDR2 SMNVEV (reference sequence). The CDR3 spans 15 residues. V shed 6 bases and J 5 bases; nucleotides not matched to a gene: 6. The chain's CDR3 is CASSSGTSGNNEQFF. DNA of the CDR3: TGTGCCAGCAGCTCCGGGACTAGCGGAAACAATGAGCAGTTCTTC.

The chain carries TRBV7-9 and TRBJ2-5; D possibly corresponds to TRBD1 (6 bases). Trimming removed 5 bases from V and 1 base from J, with 23 bases in between. The CDR3 contains 18 residues. In germline, CDR1 is SEHNR, CDR2 FQNEAQ (reference sequence). The CDR3 region has the DNA TGTGCCAGCAGCCCGTCCAGGGGAACAGTGACCGTCCAAGAGACCCAGTACTTC. Its translation is CASSPSRGTVTVQETQYF.

The rearrangement joins TRBV27 to TRBJ2-5; no clear D. V was pared by 4 bases and J by 1 base, with 7 bases between. In germline, CDR1 is MNHEY, CDR2 SMNVEV (reference sequence). The CDR3 has 13 residues. The CDR3 nucleotides read TGTGCCAGCAGTTCCGTATTCCAAGAGACCCAGTACTTC. Residues: CASSSVFQETQYF.

The chain uses TRBV7-9 and TRBJ2-7; weak D call: TRBD1 (6 bases). The CDR3 is made up of 14 amino acids. From germline, CDR1 is SEHNR and CDR2 FQNEAQ (reference sequence). Trimming pared 5 bases from V and 1 base from J, leaving 12 bases between. Here the CDR3 reads CASSMGTSSYEQYF. The CDR3 nucleotides read TGTGCCAGCAGCATGGGGACAAGTTCCTACGAGCAGTACTTC. Supplemented by reference TRBV7-9 and TRBJ2-7, the full variable domain reads DTGVSQNPRHKITKRGQNVTFRCDPISEHNRLYWYRQTLGQGPEFLTYFQNEAQLEKSRLLSDRFSAERPKGSFSTLEIQRTEQGDSAMYLCASSMGTSSYEQYFGPGTRLTVT.

The chain joins TRBV27 to TRBJ2-2; 13 bases fit TRBD2. The germline gives CDR1 MNHEY, CDR2 SMNVEV (reference sequence). The CDR3 has 15 residues. The V and J ends lost 7 bases and 6 bases, in that order; junction bases with no gene match: 5. The CDR3 spells CASTGGLAGPGELFF. The DNA of the CDR3 is TGTGCCAGCACTGGGGGACTAGCGGGACCCGGGGAGCTGTTTTTT.

The chain combines TRBV7-9 with TRBJ1-2; D unresolved. The CDR3 loop spans 12 amino acids. CDR1 and CDR2 (germline): SEHNR, FQNEAQ (reference sequence). V was clipped by 2 bases and J by 7 bases, with 8 bases between them. The CDR3 nucleotides read TGTGCCAGCAGCTTATTCTCGGGTGGCTACACCTTC. Its translation is CASSLFSGGYTF.

The chain employs TRBV7-2 and TRBJ2-3; D is undetermined. Germline-derived CDR1 and CDR2 are SGHTA and FQGNSA. This CDR3 region has 14 residues. V gave up 5 bases and J gave up 0 bases, with 9 bases separating them. For the CDR3, the DNA is TGTGCCAGCAGCCCCACAGCTAGCACAGATACGCAGTATTTT. This sequence encodes CASSPTASTDTQYF.

CDR3 region: CASSESISGSKETQYF. CDR3 in DNA: TGTGCCAGCAGTGAATCGATTAGCGGGTCAAAAGAGACCCAGTACTTC. The V call is TRBV25-1, the J call TRBJ2-5; 7 nucleotides match TRBD2. With V trimmed by 1 base and J by 3 bases, 8 bases remained unmatched. This CDR3 has 16 amino acids. Germline values: CDR1 MGHDK, CDR2 SYGVNS. Full variable domain (remainder filled in from reference TRBV25-1 and TRBJ2-5): EADIYQTPRYLVIGTGKKITLECSQTMGHDKMYWYQQDPGMELHLIHYSYGVNSTEKGDLSSESTVSRIRTEHFPLTLESARPSHTSQYLCASSESISGSKETQYFGPGTRLLVL.

This chain connects TRBV6-5 to TRBJ2-7, with D perhaps matching TRBD2 (7 bases). Trimming pared 0 bases from V and 3 bases from J, leaving 12 bases between. Looked up from germline, CDR1 is MNHEY and CDR2 is SVGAGI. This CDR3 spans 15 amino acids. Here the CDR3 reads CASSYSGASGYEQYF. The CDR3, as DNA: TGTGCCAGCAGTTACTCGGGGGCTAGCGGCTACGAGCAGTACTTC.

The V call is TRBV28, the J call TRBJ2-1; TRBD2 might be the D (6 bases). Trimming cost V 6 bases and J 8 bases, with 14 bases left between them. The germline gives CDR1 MDHEN, CDR2 SYDVKM. This CDR3 has 13 amino acids. The CDR3 reads CASRRGLKDEQFF. The CDR3, as DNA: TGTGCCAGCAGGCGGGGACTGAAGGATGAGCAGTTCTTC.

The chain uses TRBV28 and TRBJ2-7; 7 bases agree with TRBD2. Germline trimming cut 6 bases from V and 5 bases from J; bases unmatched to any gene: 10. Germline CDR1 is MDHEN and CDR2 is SYDVKM. The CDR3 sequence is 14 residues long. CDR3 bases: TGTGCCAGCAGCCCCCGGGGCCGGGGGGACGAGCAGTACTTC. This codes for CASSPRGRGDEQYF.

The chain carries TRBV9 and TRBJ2-7; D might be TRBD2 (6 bases). This CDR3 has 15 residues. Trimming pared 0 bases from V and 5 bases from J, leaving 15 bases between. Germline V gene lookup returns CDR1 SGDLS and CDR2 YYNGEE. The CDR3 region has the DNA TGTGCCAGCAGCGTAGGTGGATGGGGGGTCGACGAGCAGTACTTC. It encodes CASSVGGWGVDEQYF.

The chain uses TRBV7-3 and TRBJ2-3; no clear D. CDR3 length equals 13 residues. V was pared by 4 bases and J by 2 bases, with 7 bases between. The V gene's germline CDR1 is SGHTA and CDR2 FQGTGA. The DNA for the CDR3 is TGTGCCAGCAGCTCAACCCTCACAGATACGCAGTATTTT. It codes for CASSSTLTDTQYF.